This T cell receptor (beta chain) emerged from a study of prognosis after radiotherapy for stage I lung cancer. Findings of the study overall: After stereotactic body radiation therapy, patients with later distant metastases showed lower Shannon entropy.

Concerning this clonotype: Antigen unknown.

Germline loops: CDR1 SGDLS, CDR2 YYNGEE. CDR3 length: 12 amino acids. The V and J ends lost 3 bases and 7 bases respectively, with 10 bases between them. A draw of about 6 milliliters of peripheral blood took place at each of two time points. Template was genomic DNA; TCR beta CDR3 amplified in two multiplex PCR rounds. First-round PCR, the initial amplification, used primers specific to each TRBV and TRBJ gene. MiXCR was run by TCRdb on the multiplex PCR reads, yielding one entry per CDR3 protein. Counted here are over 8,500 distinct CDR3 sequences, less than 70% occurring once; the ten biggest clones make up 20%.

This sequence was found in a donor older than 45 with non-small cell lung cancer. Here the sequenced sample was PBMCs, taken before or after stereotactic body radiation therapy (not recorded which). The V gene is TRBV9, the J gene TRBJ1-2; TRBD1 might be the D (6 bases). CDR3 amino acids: CASSEGGVGYTF. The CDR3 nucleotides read TGTGCCAGCAGCGAGGGGGGGGTTGGCTACACCTTC.